Following are 5 T cell receptor beta chains from one sample sequenced in a study of shared clonotypes between healthy human individuals. The protocol was immunoSEQ multiplex PCR, while the TCRdb copy is restricted to in-frame clones and leaves out a portion. The sample carries about 1,500,000 clones, around 97% recorded once. Input material: naive CD4+ T cells sorted from blood. Subset defined: CD45RA+ positively selected. These receptor sequences come from a man between 25 and 39 years old in good health.

Worth noting for this clone: The same CDR3 is also encoded by other DNA sequences in this sample. The V and J genes are TRBV7-2 and TRBJ2-1; TRBD2 aligns across 12 bases. The CDR3 is 15 amino acids. The V gene end was trimmed by 2 bases and the J gene end by 10 bases; junction bases not matched to a gene: 6. In germline, CDR1 is SGHTA, CDR2 FQGNSA. In DNA, the CDR3 is TGTGCCAGCAGCTTACTAGCGGGAGGGCCTGGAGAGCAGTTCTTC. Amino acids: CASSLLAGGPGEQFF.

The chain joins TRBV4-3 to TRBJ2-1; TRBD1 aligns across 9 bases. Germline V CDR1 and CDR2: LGHNA, YSLEER. The CDR3 runs 14 residues. Trimming cost V 1 base and J 8 bases; bases outside gene matches: 3. The CDR3 DNA reads as TGCGCCAGCAGCCAAGTAACAGGGGGCGATGAGCAGTTCTTC. It is translated as CASSQVTGGDEQFF.

This rearrangement joins TRBV29-1 to TRBJ2-7; D is unresolved. This CDR3 is 11 amino acids long. Trimming removed 4 bases from V and 3 bases from J, with 7 bases in between. Germline V gene lookup returns CDR1 SQVTM and CDR2 ANQGSEA. CDR3 coding DNA: TGCAGCGTTGTTGAACGCTACGAGCAGTACTTC. Amino acid sequence: CSVVERYEQYF.

The V and J genes are TRBV6-5 and TRBJ2-1, with 11 bases fitting TRBD2. V shed 5 bases and J 3 bases; nucleotides not matched to a gene: 3. The length of the CDR3 is 15 residues. The germline V gene encodes CDR1 MNHEY and CDR2 SVGAGI. CDR3 sequence (DNA): TGTGCCAGCAGTGCTAGCGGGAGGAACTACAATGAGCAGTTCTTC. It translates to CASSASGRNYNEQFF.

The chain links TRBV6-1 to TRBJ2-3, with D unresolved. The V and J ends lost 8 bases and 1 base respectively, with 10 bases between them. Looked up from germline, CDR1 is MNHNS and CDR2 is SASEGT. CDR3 length equals 13 residues. Here the CDR3 DNA reads TGTGCCAGCCATTTTCAGGGCACAGATACGCAGTATTTT. Its protein product is CASHFQGTDTQYF.